The clone carrying this T cell receptor beta chain appeared a few times. These data belong to a study of cytomegalovirus exposure and HLA in healthy donors. Researchers ran the PCR with 60 Vbeta and 13 Jbeta primers. TCRdb's copy holds only in-frame clones and misses some; the assay was immunoSEQ multiplex PCR. The repertoire holds 120,000 or so clones, about 10% seen once, with approximately 4.5% in the top ten. Germline CDR1 is LGHNA and CDR2 is YNFKEQ. The CDR3 sequence is 17 residues long. J gave up 2 bases and V 0 bases, and 7 bases lay outside the gene matches. Sequencing was performed on PBMCs. The sequence came from a young woman in good health and CMV-seropositive. V and J are TRBV4-2 and TRBJ1-5; 7 bases are a match to TRBD1. CDR3 in DNA: TGTGCCAGCAGCCAAGATGGGGCAGGGGGTGGCAATCAGCCCCAGCATTTT. Its translation: CASSQDGAGGGNQPQHF.